Listed here is a single T cell receptor (beta chain). Its specificity is not known. Vbeta (60) and Jbeta (13) primers were used in the PCR. Repertoires were generated with immunoSEQ multiplex PCR, while TCRdb's copy carries only in-frame clones and drops some. The sample holds about 94,000 clones, 70% to 85% seen once. The sample is drawn from a study of cytomegalovirus exposure and HLA in healthy donors. General study results and limits: Certain indistinguishable V segments, among them TRBV6-2 and TRBV6-3, were excluded. According to the study, 180 or so TCR beta chains were cytomegalovirus-associated. Rare TCR sequences predominated, though certain public TCRs were found in many donors. CMV serostatus was the sole immune exposure information available.

The CDR3 sequence is 13 residues long. CDR1 and CDR2 from the germline V gene are SGHNT and YYREEE (reference sequence). The V gene lost 2 bases and the J gene lost 3 bases, with 9 bases spanning the gap. The material sequenced was PBMCs. The chain has TRBV5-4 and TRBJ2-7, with D possibly TRBD1 on 6 matching bases. The source of this sequence is a man aged 25 to 45 in good health and CMV-seropositive. The CDR3, as DNA: TGTGCCAGCAGCTTCGGACAGCGCTACGAGCAGTACTTC. Protein: CASSFGQRYEQYF.